The 5 T cell receptor beta chains reported below all come from one sample, sequenced in a study of blood T cell repertoires in COVID-19. Sequencing was performed with immunoSEQ multiplex PCR; in TCRdb, only in-frame clones are kept and a portion is missing. Of about 55,000 clones detected, roughly 90% appear once; the ten largest clones hold around 2.7%. Sequenced sample: peripheral blood. The receptors were gathered from a man older than 75 with acute or convalescent COVID-19.

This chain links TRBV19 with TRBJ1-5; TRBD1 matches 9 bases. CDR3 size: 15 residues. The germline V gene encodes CDR1 LNHDA and CDR2 SQIVND (reference sequence). V gave up 1 base and J gave up 6 bases; unmatched junction bases: 4. The CDR3 loop reads CASSIGQGVGQPQHF. CDR3 in DNA: TGTGCCAGTAGTATAGGACAGGGGGTCGGTCAGCCCCAGCATTTT. The full variable domain, with the rest looked up from reference TRBV19 and TRBJ1-5, is DGGITQSPKYLFRKEGQNVTLSCEQNLNHDAMYWYRQDPGQGLRLIYYSQIVNDFQKGDIAEGYSVSREKKESFPLTVTSAQKNPTAFYLCASSIGQGVGQPQHFGDGTRLSIL.

The J gene is TRBJ1-2, the V gene TRBV7-2; TRBD1 might be the D (6 bases). Germline CDR1 and CDR2: SGHTA and FQGNSA. CDR3 length equals 14 residues. V lost 5 bases, J lost 5 bases, and 15 bases lay in between. In DNA form, the CDR3 reads TGTGCCAGCAGCCCCCAGGGGCCTCCTTATGGCTACACCTTC. Translated, it gives CASSPQGPPYGYTF. Together with reference TRBV7-2 and TRBJ1-2, the CDR3 gives the full variable domain: GAGVSQSPSNKVTEKGKDVELRCDPISGHTALYWYRQSLGQGLEFLIYFQGNSAPDKSGLPSDRFSAERTGGSVSTLTIQRTQQEDSAVYLCASSPQGPPYGYTFGSGTRLTVV.

The chain recombines TRBV6-5 with TRBJ1-1; maybe TRBD1 (5 bases). Germline V gives CDR1 MNHEY, CDR2 SVGAGI. This CDR3 comprises 14 residues. V was pared by 2 bases and J by 8 bases, with 15 bases between. The CDR3 DNA sequence: TGTGCCAGCAGTTACGGCGGACACCCCCTCGAAGCTTTCTTT. Its translation is CASSYGGHPLEAFF.

The V gene is TRBV5-5, the J gene TRBJ1-3, with TRBD1 identical over 7 bases. The CDR3 length is 17 residues. Germline CDR1 and CDR2: SGHKS and YYEKEE (reference sequence). J lost 0 bases, V lost 2 bases, and 8 bases had no gene match. The CDR3: CASSLYPGGNSGNTIYF. The CDR3 bases are TGTGCCAGCAGCTTATATCCAGGGGGTAACTCTGGAAACACCATATATTTT.

This rearrangement joins TRBV3-1 (or the pseudogene TRBV3-2) to TRBJ2-7, with D hard to call. V was trimmed by 4 bases and J by 2 bases, leaving 27 bases between them. Germline lookup yields CDR1 LGHDT and CDR2 YNNKEL (reference sequence). CDR3 length: 19 residues. The CDR3 nucleotides read TGTGCCAGCAGCCCCAAAAGAGTGACTTCCCCCTTTCCCGCCTACGAGCAGTACTTC. Encoded protein: CASSPKRVTSPFPAYEQYF.